Many counts were recorded for the clone carrying this T cell receptor (beta chain). The antigen remains unidentified. This specimen comes from a study of Graves' ophthalmopathy and Graves' hyperthyroidism. Across the study: Peripheral blood was gathered at the point of initial diagnosis, before any treatment started. Broader study findings: Sensitivity reached approximately 88% and specificity approximately 81% for a 13-signature model separating ophthalmopathy from stable hyperthyroidism. Blood samples also showed most expanded thyroid clonotypes exceeding 0.001 frequency.

This CDR3 contains 16 residues. V was clipped by 3 bases and J by 3 bases, with 14 bases between them. The TCR beta CDR3 regions underwent amplification from RNA transcripts. Investigators did first-round RT-PCR with HTBI primers, then second-round multiplex PCR. Each CDR3 protein is one row after TCRdb ran MiXCR on the multiplex PCR reads. The table includes 200,000 to 250,000 distinct CDR3 sequences, roughly 27% detected once. This TCR was recovered from a man aged 50-59 years with Graves' ophthalmopathy. Sequenced material: peripheral blood. The V gene is TRBV12-3 or TRBV12-4, the J gene TRBJ2-2; tentatively, D is TRBD2 (5 bases). As DNA, the CDR3 is TGTGCCAGCAGTTTCTCCCCAGCGGAGTACACCGGGGAGCTGTTTTTT. Protein: CASSFSPAEYTGELFF.